Each of the 31 T cell receptor beta chains below was sequenced from the same sample in a study of T-cell memory formation after mild COVID-19. One entry per CDR3 protein results from TCRdb running MiXCR on the 5' RACE reads. The table shows 250,000 to 300,000 distinct CDR3 sequences, with 15% to 20% occurring only once. The sample was PBMCs or a T cell subset sorted from them (not recorded which). These receptors came from a man aged 18 to 29 who had mild COVID-19 (a few samples of this study predate the infection). Cell type and time point are not known.

A few counts support this clonotype. The chain has TRBV5-1 and TRBJ2-7, with 10 bases that match TRBD1. Germline trimming cut 0 bases from V and 5 bases from J; bases unmatched to any gene: 11. This CDR3 is 17 amino acids long. Germline CDR1 reads SGHRS; CDR2 reads YFSETQ. CDR3 residues: CASSLVSRQGAGHEQYV. The CDR3 DNA sequence: TGCGCCAGCAGCTTGGTTAGTCGACAGGGGGCAGGCCACGAGCAGTACGTC.

The rearrangement links TRBV4-3 to TRBJ2-1; either TRBD1 or TRBD2 may supply D (5 bases each). V lost 0 bases and J lost 5, with 17 bases in between. This CDR3 region has 17 residues. CDR1 and CDR2 from the germline V gene are LGHNA and YSLEER. Here the CDR3 reads CASSQDEGAGPHNEQFF. Written as DNA, the CDR3 is TGCGCCAGCAGCCAAGATGAAGGGGCGGGTCCCCACAATGAGCAGTTCTTC.

The chain has TRBV7-9 and TRBJ2-5, with D possibly being TRBD1 (5 bases). CDR3 length: 14 amino acids. Trimming pared 5 bases from V and 4 bases from J, leaving 14 bases between. CDR1 is SEHNR and CDR2 is FQNEAQ in the germline V gene (reference sequence). The CDR3 DNA is TGTGCCAGCAGCAACTTAAGGGGCCGAGAGACCCAGTACTTC. Its protein is CASSNLRGRETQYF.

The chain combines TRBV11-2 with TRBJ2-1; TRBD1 agrees at 7 bases. The germline V gene encodes CDR1 SGHAT and CDR2 FQNNGV. The ends lost 5 bases at V and 10 bases at J; junction bases unmatched: 8. The CDR3 has 13 residues. CDR3 region: CASSARQGSEQFF. The CDR3 nucleotides are TGTGCCAGCAGCGCCCGACAGGGCAGCGAGCAGTTCTTC.

The gene calls are TRBV6-5 and TRBJ2-7; D not certain. The CDR3 contains 14 residues. Trimming left V 2 bases short and J 3 bases short, with 11 bases between. The germline V gene has CDR1 MNHEY and CDR2 SVGAGI. CDR3 protein: CASSYGPRFYEQYF. The CDR3 nucleotides are TGTGCCAGCAGTTACGGTCCCCGATTCTACGAGCAGTACTTC.

This clonotype was picked up a small number of times. J is TRBJ2-1 and V is TRBV7-9; 10 bases are a match to TRBD1. CDR1 and CDR2 (germline): SEHNR, FQNEAQ (reference sequence). Trimming cost V 1 base and J 7 bases; bases outside gene matches: 7. The CDR3 length is 16 residues. DNA for the CDR3: TGTGCCAGCAGCTTAGGCCGGGACAGGGGCACGAATGAGCAGTTCTTC. This codes for CASSLGRDRGTNEQFF.

This clonotype has just a few counts. This chain uses TRBV4-1 with TRBJ1-2; D might be TRBD1 (5 bases). Trimming left V 6 bases short and J 0 bases short, with 17 bases between. CDR3 length equals 16 residues. CDR1 is MGHRA and CDR2 is YSYEKL in the germline V gene. DNA of the CDR3: TGCGCCAGCAGTCTTACTCCTGCAGGGCCTAACTATGGCTACACCTTC. Amino acid sequence: CASSLTPAGPNYGYTF.

The chain uses TRBV18 and TRBJ2-5; D may be TRBD2 (7 bases). The CDR3 contains 14 residues. Germline-derived CDR1 and CDR2 are KGHSH and LQKENI. The V gene lost 2 bases and the J gene lost 4 bases, with 11 bases spanning the gap. As DNA, the CDR3 is TGTGCCAGCTCACCAGCGGGGGCGGGAGAGACCCAGTACTTC. Its protein product is CASSPAGAGETQYF.

At least ten counts were recorded for this clonotype. The V call is TRBV7-2, the J call TRBJ2-4; D is undetermined. V was shortened by 5 bases and J by 6 bases, with 11 bases between the two germline ends. Germline CDR1 is SGHTA and CDR2 is FQGNSA. This CDR3 has 13 residues. DNA for the CDR3: TGTGCCAGCAGCCCGACCCCGGGAAACATTCAGTACTTC. This gives the protein CASSPTPGNIQYF.

The chain couples TRBV28 to TRBJ1-1, with D possibly matching TRBD1 (5 bases). The V end lost 6 bases, the J end lost 4 bases, and 9 bases lay between the germline ends. The CDR3 runs 12 residues. Germline CDR1 MDHEN, CDR2 SYDVKM. CDR3 sequence reads: CASSPGSTEAFF. The CDR3 DNA is TGTGCCAGCAGCCCAGGGTCCACTGAAGCTTTCTTT.

The CDR3 loop reads CASSSKGGSYGYTF. As DNA, the CDR3 is TGTGCCAGCAGCTCGAAGGGGGGGAGCTATGGCTACACCTTC. This chain uses TRBV5-6 with TRBJ1-2; D might be TRBD1 (6 bases). The CDR3 contains 14 residues. Germline values: CDR1 SGHDT, CDR2 YYEEEE. V was pared by 3 bases and J by 4 bases, with 13 bases between. Complete variable domain (other parts from reference TRBV5-6 and TRBJ1-2): DAGVTQSPTHLIKTRGQQVTLRCSPKSGHDTVSWYQQALGQGPQFIFQYYEEEERQRGNFPDRFSGHQFPNYSSELNVNALLLGDSALYLCASSSKGGSYGYTFGSGTRLTVV.

This clonotype was seen a handful of times. The rearrangement links TRBV7-9 to TRBJ2-7, with 10 bases aligning to TRBD1. Per the germline V gene, CDR1 is SEHNR and CDR2 is FQNEAQ (reference sequence). The CDR3 runs 15 residues. V gave up 3 bases and J gave up 3 bases; unmatched junction bases: 5. The CDR3 reads CASSLGQGRDYEQYV. CDR3 in DNA: TGTGCCAGCAGCTTGGGACAGGGGAGAGACTACGAGCAGTACGTC.

This clonotype was picked up a small number of times. The chain employs TRBV7-2 and TRBJ1-2, with 7 bases matching TRBD1. J lost 7 bases, V lost 5 bases, and 13 bases had no gene match. The germline gives CDR1 SGHTA, CDR2 FQGNSA. CDR3 length: 15 residues. The CDR3 DNA follows: TGTGCCAGCAGCCGGGGGGACAGCTTAGGGAGTGGCTACACCTTC. Its translation is CASSRGDSLGSGYTF. Full variable domain (remainder filled in from reference TRBV7-2 and TRBJ1-2): GAGVSQSPSNKVTEKGKDVELRCDPISGHTALYWYRQSLGQGLEFLIYFQGNSAPDKSGLPSDRFSAERTGGSVSTLTIQRTQQEDSAVYLCASSRGDSLGSGYTFGSGTRLTVV.

This clonotype was observed a handful of times. This chain uses TRBV7-6 with TRBJ1-5; D is uncertain. The V gene's germline CDR1 is SGHVS and CDR2 FNYEAQ. Trimming cost V 1 base and J 7 bases, with 8 bases left between them. This CDR3 spans 13 amino acids. CDR3 coding DNA: TGTGCCAGCAGCTTAGGGGCTGGGCAGCCCCAGCATTTT. It encodes CASSLGAGQPQHF.

A few counts support this clonotype. The rearrangement uses TRBV4-3 and TRBJ2-7; 7 bases agree with TRBD1. With 0 bases clipped from V and 4 bases from J, the junction kept 15 bases outside the gene matches. The CDR3 covers 18 residues. Germline CDR1 LGHNA, CDR2 YSLEER. DNA for the CDR3: TGCGCCAGCAGCCAAGAAGGAAGGGCCGAGACAGGGCCTTACGAGCAGTACTTC. It encodes CASSQEGRAETGPYEQYF.

The chain employs TRBV10-3 and TRBJ2-2; D tentatively reads TRBD1 or TRBD2 (6 bases each). This CDR3 has 16 amino acids. From germline, CDR1 is ENHRY and CDR2 SYGVKD. Trimming cost V 5 bases and J 1 base, with 14 bases left between them. The CDR3 loop reads CAISREGGLNTGELFF. CDR3 in DNA: TGTGCCATCAGTCGAGAAGGGGGGCTGAACACCGGGGAGCTGTTTTTT.

This clonotype was detected only a few times. The chain carries TRBV7-2 and TRBJ2-3; a weak D match, TRBD1 (6 bases). The length of the CDR3 is 14 residues. Trimming left V 5 bases short and J 1 base short, with 10 bases between. Germline V gives CDR1 SGHTA, CDR2 FQGNSA. The CDR3 sequence: CASSRDTRTDTQYF. CDR3 bases: TGTGCCAGCAGCCGGGACACCCGCACAGATACGCAGTATTTT.

In its sample, this clonotype was seen many times. This chain joins TRBV20-1 and TRBJ2-3; D might be TRBD1 (7 bases). V was shortened by 6 bases and J by 3 bases, with 16 bases between the two germline ends. CDR3 length: 14 amino acids. Germline V lookup: CDR1 DFQATT, CDR2 SNEGSKA (reference sequence). The CDR3 DNA is TGCAGTGCACCTTTACAGGGGAGGACAGATACGCAGTATTTT. This sequence encodes CSAPLQGRTDTQYF.

This clonotype was counted at least ten times. CDR3 region: CASSSGLTLPGELFF. Written as DNA, the CDR3 is TGCGCCAGCAGCTCTGGACTTACCCTCCCCGGGGAGCTGTTTTTT. The rearrangement links TRBV5-1 to TRBJ2-2, with D possibly matching TRBD2 (5 bases). Trimming left V 3 bases short and J 6 bases short, with 15 bases between. CDR3 length equals 15 residues. The V gene's germline CDR1 is SGHRS and CDR2 YFSETQ.

The chain joins TRBV6-1 to TRBJ2-3; D gene uncertain. The CDR3 sequence is 15 residues long. V lost 3 bases and J lost 2, with 12 bases in between. Per the germline V gene, CDR1 is MNHNS and CDR2 is SASEGT. In DNA, the CDR3 is TGTGCCAGCAGTGAGACTCCCGACCACACAGATACGCAGTATTTT. Protein sequence: CASSETPDHTDTQYF.

The chain links TRBV7-3 to TRBJ1-1, with D unclear. Germline values: CDR1 SGHTA, CDR2 FQGTGA. V shed 6 bases and J shed 4 bases, with 12 bases lying between them. CDR3 length equals 13 residues. This chain's CDR3 is CASRSVVGTEAFF. The CDR3 region has the DNA TGTGCCAGCAGGTCCGTTGTAGGCACTGAAGCTTTCTTT.

The V call is TRBV7-2, the J call TRBJ2-4; D possibly corresponds to TRBD1 (5 bases). Trimming shortened V by 4 bases and J by 8 bases, and 18 bases separated the two germline ends. This CDR3 has 15 residues. Per germline, CDR1 SGHTA and CDR2 FQGNSA. CDR3 sequence: CASSCQGHGYDIQYF. CDR3 nucleotide sequence: TGTGCCAGCAGCTGTCAGGGCCACGGCTACGACATTCAGTACTTC.

This clonotype was recorded a few times. V is TRBV5-1 and J is TRBJ2-2; 10 nucleotides line up with TRBD2. The germline V gene encodes CDR1 SGHRS and CDR2 YFSETQ. This CDR3 spans 16 amino acids. V was pared by 2 bases and J by 6 bases, with 7 bases of the junction left unmatched. The CDR3 nucleotides read TGCGCCAGCAGCTTCGCGCTAGCGGGGGTACCCGGGGAGCTGTTTTTT. This encodes CASSFALAGVPGELFF. Together with reference TRBV5-1 and TRBJ2-2, the CDR3 gives the full variable domain: KAGVTQTPRYLIKTRGQQVTLSCSPISGHRSVSWYQQTPGQGLQFLFEYFSETQRNKGNFPGRFSGRQFSNSRSEMNVSTLELGDSALYLCASSFALAGVPGELFFGEGSRLTVL.

This clonotype appeared many times. This chain connects TRBV5-1 to TRBJ2-1; 8 positions agree with TRBD2. The CDR3 has 14 residues. Germline CDR1 and CDR2: SGHRS and YFSETQ. V dropped 0 bases and J dropped 8; count of bases not matched to a gene: 4. In DNA form, the CDR3 reads TGCGCCAGCAGCTTGGAGGCGGGGGGACATGAGCAGTTCTTC. It encodes CASSLEAGGHEQFF.

In its sample, this clonotype was seen a few times. The rearrangement uses TRBV25-1 and TRBJ1-2, with TRBD1 matching over 10 bases. The CDR3 totals 16 residues. CDR1 is MGHDK, CDR2 SYGVNS, per germline. V lost 4 bases and J lost 1; bases outside the gene matches: 6. The DNA of the CDR3 is TGTGCCAGCAGTGTCTCCGGGACAGGGGTTAACTATGGCTACACCTTC. Its translation is CASSVSGTGVNYGYTF.

The chain couples TRBV7-2 to TRBJ1-2, with D perhaps matching TRBD1 (5 bases). This CDR3 has 14 residues. V lost 5 bases, J lost 8 bases, and 18 bases lay in between. CDR1 SGHTA and CDR2 FQGNSA come from the germline V gene. The CDR3 spells CASSPYGGGSGYTF. In DNA, the CDR3 is TGTGCCAGCAGCCCGTACGGGGGGGGAAGCGGCTACACCTTC.

This clonotype was found many times. The J gene is TRBJ2-3, the V gene TRBV7-6; D unresolved. Germline V CDR1 and CDR2: SGHVS, FNYEAQ. The CDR3 has 13 amino acids. The germline V and J ends were trimmed by 1 base and 5 bases, with 7 bases remaining between them. The CDR3 nucleotides are TGTGCCAGCAGCTTAGGCCGTCTAGATACGCAGTATTTT. It codes for CASSLGRLDTQYF.

J is TRBJ2-3 and V is TRBV5-5, with D perhaps matching TRBD2 (6 bases). The CDR3 spans 17 residues. The V gene's germline CDR1 is SGHKS and CDR2 YYEKEE (reference sequence). Trimming took 1 base from V and 3 from J, leaving 18 bases between them. CDR3 DNA: TGTGCCAGCAGCTTGCCAACTAGCATTCATCTAACAGATACGCAGTATTTT. Amino acids: CASSLPTSIHLTDTQYF.

This clonotype has more than one count but fewer than ten. The chain employs TRBV6-5 and TRBJ2-5, with a weak D call TRBD1 (6 bases). V was pared by 10 bases and J by 4 bases, with 19 bases between. The CDR3 is made up of 14 amino acids. CDR1 is MNHEY and CDR2 is SVGAGI in the germline V gene. The CDR3 nucleotides read TGTGCCACAGGGGCCCGACCCAGCGGAGAGACCCAGTACTTC. This codes for CATGARPSGETQYF.

The chain links TRBV20-1 to TRBJ2-1, with a weak D call TRBD2 (5 bases). This CDR3 is 13 amino acids long. Between the trimmed V and J ends, which lost 0 bases and 5 bases, there was a span of 8 bases. Germline CDR1 is DFQATT and CDR2 is SNEGSKA (reference sequence). The CDR3 protein is CSARDPTNNEQFF. The CDR3 bases are TGCAGTGCTAGAGATCCGACTAACAATGAGCAGTTCTTC.

In its sample, this clonotype was seen a few times. This CDR3 is CASSQERGWNYGYTF. DNA for the CDR3: TGCGCCAGCAGCCAAGAGAGAGGATGGAACTATGGCTACACCTTC. The chain carries TRBV4-1 and TRBJ1-2; D gene uncertain. Trimming removed 0 bases at V and 2 bases at J, with 10 bases between. There are 15 residues in the CDR3. Germline loops: CDR1 MGHRA, CDR2 YSYEKL.